The 32 T cell receptor beta chains in this list originate from one sample, sequenced in a study of T cells after yellow fever vaccination. One entry per CDR3 protein results from TCRdb running MiXCR on the 5' RACE reads. The sample lists some 350,000 distinct CDR3 sequences, more than 8.5% occurring once. The specimen was PBMCs, collected on the day of the first yellow fever vaccination. The receptors derive from a man aged 18 to 30 who received the YFV17D yellow fever vaccine.

This clonotype was counted at least ten times. This rearrangement joins TRBV12-5 to TRBJ2-1; the D call may be TRBD1 or TRBD2 (5 bases each). The V gene's germline CDR1 is LGHNT and CDR2 FRNRAP. The CDR3 runs to 15 residues. With 2 bases removed from V and 8 bases from J, the gap between germline ends came to 16 bases. CDR3 sequence: CASGLIPGATDEQFF. The DNA of the CDR3 is TGTGCTAGTGGTTTGATACCCGGGGCGACCGATGAGCAGTTCTTC.

The chain has TRBV6-5 and TRBJ2-3, with 10 nucleotides matching TRBD2. The CDR3 has 16 residues. The V segment lost 3 bases and the J segment 2 bases; nucleotides outside the gene matches: 5. Germline values: CDR1 MNHEY, CDR2 SVGAGI. The CDR3 DNA reads TGTGCCAGCAGTTATATAGGACTAGCGGACACAGATACGCAGTATTTT. It translates to CASSYIGLADTDTQYF.

This clonotype came up a few times. This rearrangement joins TRBV29-1 to TRBJ1-6; a weak D match, TRBD1 (5 bases). Trimming cost V 1 base and J 10 bases, with 11 bases left between them. This CDR3 is built from 13 residues. Germline V lookup: CDR1 SQVTM, CDR2 ANQGSEA. Here the CDR3 reads CSVEVGRGSPLHF. In DNA, the CDR3 is TGCAGCGTTGAAGTGGGACGAGGATCACCCCTCCACTTT.

This clonotype was seen only a few times. CDR3 DNA: TGTGCCAGCAGTTACTCGTCAAATAGCAATCAGCCCCAGCATTTT. Its protein product is CASSYSSNSNQPQHF. The chain is built from TRBV6-5 and TRBJ1-5, with D unclear. Germline V gene sequence: CDR1 MNHEY, CDR2 SVGAGI. V was shortened by 0 bases and J by 0 bases, with 6 bases between the two germline ends. The CDR3 is 15 amino acids.

The chain combines TRBV23-1 with TRBJ2-1, with unresolved D. TRBV23-1 falls under the ORF class, with uncertain function. The CDR3 extends over 17 amino acids. Deletions cut 2 bases from V and 0 bases from J, with 14 bases between. CDR3 sequence reads: CASSQKQCMSSYNEQFF. The CDR3 nucleotides are TGCGCCAGCAGTCAAAAACAGTGCATGAGCTCCTACAATGAGCAGTTCTTC.

V gene TRBV5-6 combines with J gene TRBJ2-7, with D perhaps TRBD1 (6 bases). CDR1 and CDR2 (germline): SGHDT, YYEEEE. This CDR3 is 13 amino acids long. With 8 bases removed from V and 5 bases from J, the gap between germline ends came to 17 bases. CDR3 coding DNA: TGTGCCAGAGGATTACGATCAGGGGACGAGCAGTACGTC. This codes for CARGLRSGDEQYV.

The V and J genes are TRBV7-9 and TRBJ2-7; D is uncertain. Germline-derived CDR1 and CDR2 are SEHNR and FQNEAQ (reference sequence). The V and J ends lost 2 bases and 6 bases respectively, with 8 bases between them. This CDR3 region has 12 residues. The CDR3 is CASSLPSGEQYV. Written as DNA, the CDR3 is TGTGCCAGCAGCTTACCCTCCGGCGAGCAGTACGTC.

This clonotype has only a few counts. The V call is TRBV4-3, the J call TRBJ2-1, with 12 bases aligning to TRBD2. V trimming: 4 bases; J trimming: 6 bases; junction bases outside the gene matches: 4. This CDR3 comprises 15 residues. From germline, CDR1 is LGHNA and CDR2 YSLEER. The CDR3 DNA follows: TGCGCCAGCAGCCCGACTAGCGGGGGAGTCAATGAGCAGTTCTTC. It specifies CASSPTSGGVNEQFF.

This clonotype was seen only a few times. The chain carries TRBV5-1 and TRBJ1-1, with a possible D match to TRBD1 (5 bases). The CDR3 has 14 amino acids. Per the germline V gene, CDR1 is SGHRS and CDR2 is YFSETQ. The V and J ends lost 3 bases and 5 bases respectively, with 14 bases between them. CDR3 in DNA: TGCGCCAGCAGCTGGGGGGGTGGGGGTACTGAAGCTTTCTTT. Its protein product is CASSWGGGGTEAFF.

The chain is built from TRBV12-3 or TRBV12-4 and TRBJ2-3; D is unclear. V was trimmed by 6 bases and J by 6 bases, leaving 10 bases between them. The CDR3 totals 12 residues. Here the CDR3 reads CASSQSMDTQYF. Written as DNA, the CDR3 is TGTGCCAGCAGCCAGTCCATGGATACGCAGTATTTT.

This clonotype occurred many times. The DNA of the CDR3 is TGCAGTGCTAGAGATCCTTCAGGGGCGGATAATGAGCAGTTCTTC. Protein: CSARDPSGADNEQFF. The chain has TRBV20-1 and TRBJ2-1, with D perhaps TRBD1 (6 bases). CDR3 length: 15 residues. Germline V gene sequence: CDR1 DFQATT, CDR2 SNEGSKA (reference sequence). Trimming left V 0 bases short and J 7 bases short, with 16 bases between.

The rearrangement uses TRBV5-1 and TRBJ2-1; possibly TRBD2 for D (6 bases). The germline V gene encodes CDR1 SGHRS and CDR2 YFSETQ. Trimming removed 1 base at V and 7 bases at J, with 12 bases between. This CDR3 is built from 14 residues. The CDR3 sequence: CASSLRGVQNEQFF. The CDR3 nucleotides are TGCGCCAGCAGCTTGCGCGGGGTACAGAATGAGCAGTTCTTC.

The J gene is TRBJ1-1, the V gene TRBV12-3 or TRBV12-4; possibly TRBD1 for D (5 bases). The CDR3 is 11 residues long. V lost 5 bases, J lost 8 bases, and 9 bases lay in between. The CDR3 loop is CASSPPGEAFF. The CDR3 DNA reads as TGTGCCAGCAGTCCCCCAGGGGAAGCTTTCTTT.

The chain couples TRBV9 to TRBJ1-2, with 9 bases matching TRBD1. Germline-derived CDR1 and CDR2 are SGDLS and YYNGEE. The J segment lost 5 bases and the V segment lost 3 bases, leaving 8 bases of the junction unmatched. The CDR3 runs to 15 residues. For the CDR3, the DNA is TGTGCCAGCAGCGGCGCCCCAGACAGGGGGTATGGCTACACCTTC. It translates to CASSGAPDRGYGYTF.

CDR3 sequence reads: CASSLPDRGSTDTQYF. The CDR3 nucleotides read TGTGCCAGCAGCTTGCCGGACAGGGGGAGCACAGATACGCAGTATTTT. The chain links TRBV7-9 to TRBJ2-3; 10 bases are a match to TRBD1. The J segment lost 0 bases and the V segment lost 3 bases, leaving 3 bases of the junction unmatched. The CDR3 sequence is 16 residues long. From germline, CDR1 is SEHNR and CDR2 FQNEAQ (reference sequence).

This clonotype has a handful of counts. This chain uses TRBV6-5 with TRBJ2-7, with 10 bases identical to TRBD1. V dropped 0 bases and J dropped 6; count of bases not matched to a gene: 5. Germline values: CDR1 MNHEY, CDR2 SVGAGI. The CDR3 spans 15 residues. The chain's CDR3 is CASSYSRGTGAEQYF. CDR3 sequence (DNA): TGTGCCAGCAGTTACTCGCGGGGGACAGGGGCCGAGCAGTACTTC.

This rearrangement joins TRBV6-4 to TRBJ2-1; no clear D. The CDR3 has 16 residues. CDR1 is MRHNA and CDR2 is SNTAGT in the germline V gene. Trimming took 2 bases from V and 6 from J, leaving 17 bases between them. The CDR3 reads CASSDRPVLWGNEQFF. CDR3 nucleotide sequence: TGTGCCAGCAGTGACCGACCGGTCCTTTGGGGCAATGAGCAGTTCTTC.

The chain joins TRBV4-1 to TRBJ1-5, with TRBD1 matching 7 bases. This CDR3 comprises 15 residues. From germline, CDR1 is MGHRA and CDR2 YSYEKL. V shed 4 bases and J 4 bases; nucleotides not matched to a gene: 7. The DNA for the CDR3 is TGCGCCAGCAGCCTCCTCGGGACAGCAAATCAGCCCCAGCATTTT. This translates into CASSLLGTANQPQHF.

Sample share makes this clonotype medium-sized. The chain recombines TRBV7-8 with TRBJ1-2; weak D call: TRBD1 (5 bases). Trimming shortened V by 5 bases and J by 0 bases, and 16 bases separated the two germline ends. The CDR3 sequence is 16 residues long. CDR1 is SGHVS, CDR2 FQNEAQ, per germline. The CDR3 loop is CASSLGQAWANYGYTF. The DNA of the CDR3 is TGTGCCAGCAGCCTCGGACAAGCCTGGGCTAACTATGGCTACACCTTC.

The gene calls are TRBV30 and TRBJ1-1; 9 bases map to TRBD1. The CDR3 runs to 13 residues. Looked up from germline, CDR1 is GTSNPN and CDR2 is SVGIG (reference sequence). Unmatched junction bases numbered 4, after V lost 0 bases and J lost 8 bases. The CDR3 spells CAWSVGQGNEAFF. The CDR3 DNA follows: TGTGCCTGGAGTGTAGGACAGGGGAACGAAGCTTTCTTT.

This clonotype was counted between two and nine times. The V and J genes are TRBV5-5 and TRBJ1-1, with D maybe TRBD1 (6 bases). Germline CDR1 SGHKS, CDR2 YYEKEE (reference sequence). V dropped 0 bases and J dropped 5 bases, with 14 bases sitting between them. The CDR3 runs 15 residues. CDR3 protein: CASSLDFHRVTEAFF. Here the CDR3 DNA reads TGTGCCAGCAGCTTGGACTTTCACAGGGTGACTGAAGCTTTCTTT.

This clonotype was recorded at least ten times. The chain is built from TRBV5-6 and TRBJ1-1; 11 bases are shared with TRBD1. V gave up 4 bases and J gave up 0 bases; unmatched junction bases: 5. The CDR3 runs 16 residues. Germline-derived CDR1 and CDR2 are SGHDT and YYEEEE. The CDR3 sequence: CASSHGQGALNTEAFF. DNA for the CDR3: TGTGCCAGCAGCCATGGACAGGGGGCGTTGAACACTGAAGCTTTCTTT. Using reference TRBV5-6 and TRBJ1-1 for the parts outside the CDR3, the full variable domain is DAGVTQSPTHLIKTRGQQVTLRCSPKSGHDTVSWYQQALGQGPQFIFQYYEEEERQRGNFPDRFSGHQFPNYSSELNVNALLLGDSALYLCASSHGQGALNTEAFFGQGTRLTVV.

This chain joins TRBV28 and TRBJ2-7; 8 bases are shared with TRBD1. This CDR3 contains 14 residues. Germline CDR1 is MDHEN and CDR2 is SYDVKM. J gave up 3 bases and V 5 bases, and 6 bases lay outside the gene matches. The CDR3, as DNA: TGTGCCAGCAGTCCCCGGGACAGGTACTACGAGCAGTACGTC. Translation: CASSPRDRYYEQYV.

The genes are TRBV14 and TRBJ2-1; unclear D gene. The V gene lost 4 bases and the J gene lost 9 bases, with 13 bases spanning the gap. CDR1 and CDR2 from the germline V gene are SGHDN and FVKESK. CDR3 size: 13 residues. The CDR3 sequence: CASSRPGVSEQFF. In nucleotides, the CDR3 is TGTGCCAGCAGCCGCCCTGGCGTCAGTGAGCAGTTCTTC.

This clonotype was seen ten or more times. The V call is TRBV14, the J call TRBJ1-1; TRBD1 agrees at 7 bases. Germline assignment: CDR1 SGHDN and CDR2 FVKESK. V was clipped by 4 bases and J by 7 bases; unmatched bases: 12. The CDR3 spans 15 residues. The CDR3 DNA is TGTGCCAGCAGCCTAGGAGGGGGCTTAGCCCGTGAAGCTTTCTTT. Encoded protein: CASSLGGGLAREAFF.

The chain recombines TRBV5-1 with TRBJ2-2; a possible D gene is TRBD2 (6 bases). The V and J ends lost 0 bases and 5 bases respectively, with 17 bases between them. The CDR3 is made up of 17 amino acids. The germline CDR1 and CDR2 sequences are SGHRS and YFSETQ. CDR3 region: CASSLVLGAGGTGELFF. The CDR3, as DNA: TGCGCCAGCAGCTTGGTACTAGGCGCTGGGGGGACCGGGGAGCTGTTTTTT.

This CDR3 is CASGGDSPRTQYF. CDR3 DNA sequence: TGTGCCAGCGGGGGGGACTCCCCGCGAACGCAGTATTTT. J is TRBJ2-3 and V is TRBV9; 7 nucleotides align to TRBD2. The trim removed 7 bases at V and 9 bases at J, leaving 11 bases unmatched. Germline-derived CDR1 and CDR2 are SGDLS and YYNGEE. This CDR3 region has 13 residues.

There are a few counts of this clonotype. This chain uses TRBV11-2 with TRBJ1-2; possibly TRBD1 for D (6 bases). CDR3 length equals 14 residues. V lost 6 bases and J lost 4, with 15 bases in between. CDR1 is SGHAT, CDR2 FQNNGV, per germline. The CDR3 region is CASRPTGFPYGYTF. The CDR3 nucleotides are TGTGCCAGCAGACCTACAGGGTTTCCCTATGGCTACACCTTC.

This clonotype has ten or more counts. The chain employs TRBV5-1 and TRBJ1-1; a weak D match, TRBD1 (6 bases). The CDR3 spans 12 residues. V lost 1 base, J lost 12 bases, and 13 bases lay in between. From germline, CDR1 is SGHRS and CDR2 YFSETQ. The CDR3 region has the DNA TGCGCCAGCAGCTTGAAGGGGACATTTCCTTTCTTT. This codes for CASSLKGTFPFF.

The chain joins TRBV28 to TRBJ2-7, with D tentatively TRBD2 (6 bases). V lost 3 bases to trimming and J lost 0 bases, with 18 bases between them. This CDR3 has 17 amino acids. CDR1 is MDHEN, CDR2 SYDVKM, per germline. The CDR3 here is CASSFPATGLRSYEQYF. The CDR3 DNA reads TGTGCCAGCAGTTTCCCTGCCACGGGACTCCGCTCCTACGAGCAGTACTTC.

J is TRBJ1-1 and V is TRBV11-3; D not resolved. CDR1 and CDR2 from the germline V gene are SGHNT and YENEEA. The ends were cut back, 3 bases at V and 4 bases at J, with 9 bases in the middle. The CDR3 is 13 amino acids. The CDR3 DNA follows: TGTGCCAGCAGCTTCGACGGAAGCACTGAAGCTTTCTTT. Encoded protein: CASSFDGSTEAFF.

This clonotype was observed many times. V gene TRBV5-1 combines with J gene TRBJ1-1, with unresolved D. V was shortened by 4 bases and J by 1 base, with 8 bases between the two germline ends. The CDR3 covers 13 residues. CDR1 and CDR2 from the germline V gene are SGHRS and YFSETQ. The CDR3 spells CASSPSGNTEAFF. The CDR3 DNA follows: TGCGCCAGCAGCCCTAGCGGGAACACTGAAGCTTTCTTT.